Included here is one T cell receptor (beta chain) sequence, with context. Trimming pared 2 bases from V and 0 bases from J, leaving 10 bases between. CDR3 length: 15 amino acids. Germline CDR1 SGHRS, CDR2 YFSETQ. These data are taken from a study of blood T cell repertoires in COVID-19. Study background: Acute-phase and convalescent COVID-19 samples originated in the United States, Italy and Spain. PBMCs, B-cell-depleted T cells, or T cells were the source of the cDNA or gDNA that made up the material.

TCRdb's copy holds only in-frame clones and misses some; the assay was immunoSEQ multiplex PCR. Counted here are about 98,000 clones, around nine tenths occurring once; the ten biggest clones make up about 9.4%. The receptor was derived from a man over 45 with acute or convalescent COVID-19. The sample consisted of peripheral blood. The rearrangement joins TRBV5-1 to TRBJ2-3, with D possibly being TRBD2 (6 bases). In DNA form, the CDR3 reads TGCGCCAGCAGCTTACAGAGCGGGAGCACAGATACGCAGTATTTT. It encodes CASSLQSGSTDTQYF.